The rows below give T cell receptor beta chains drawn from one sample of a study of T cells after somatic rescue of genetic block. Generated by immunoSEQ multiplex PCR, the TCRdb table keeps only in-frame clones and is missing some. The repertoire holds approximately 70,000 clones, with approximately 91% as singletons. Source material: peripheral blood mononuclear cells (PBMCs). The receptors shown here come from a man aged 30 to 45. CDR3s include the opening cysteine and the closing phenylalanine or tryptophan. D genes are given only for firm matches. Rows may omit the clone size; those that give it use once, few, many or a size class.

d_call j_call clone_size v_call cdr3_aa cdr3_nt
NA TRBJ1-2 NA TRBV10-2 CATSRGLTYGYTF TGCGCCACCAGTCGGGGCCTCACCTATGGCTACACCTTC
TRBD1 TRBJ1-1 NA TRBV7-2 CASSWTGLGTEAFF TGTGCCAGCAGCTGGACAGGGTTGGGCACTGAAGCTTTCTTT
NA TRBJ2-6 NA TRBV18 CASSPPREILISGANVLTF TGTGCCAGCTCACCTCCCAGGGAGATATTAATCTCTGGGGCCAACGTCCTGACTTTC
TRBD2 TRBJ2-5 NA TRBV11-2 CASTPAGGGQETQYF TGTGCCAGCACCCCGGCGGGCGGGGGACAAGAGACCCAGTACTTC
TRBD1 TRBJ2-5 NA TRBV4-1 CASSQGDRVQETQYF TGCGCCAGCAGCCAGGGGGACAGGGTCCAAGAGACCCAGTACTTC
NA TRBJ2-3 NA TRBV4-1 CASSPDSTDTQYF TGCGCCAGCAGCCCAGACTCCACAGATACGCAGTATTTT
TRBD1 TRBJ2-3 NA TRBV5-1 CASSSGQGRAYTQYF TGCGCCAGCAGCTCGGGACAGGGGCGAGCCTATACGCAGTATTTT
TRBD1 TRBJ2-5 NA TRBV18 CASSPRLTGGETQYF TGTGCCAGCTCACCTCGACTGACAGGGGGAGAGACCCAGTACTTC
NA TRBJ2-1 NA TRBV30 CAWRSGNEQFF TGTGCCTGGAGATCAGGGAATGAGCAGTTCTTC
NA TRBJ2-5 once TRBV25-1 CASGKAGGETQYF TGTGCCAGCGGAAAGGCGGGTGGGGAGACCCAGTACTTC
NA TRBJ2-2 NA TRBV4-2 CASSRETGGNTGELFF TGTGCCAGCAGCCGAGAGACAGGTGGGAACACCGGGGAGCTGTTTTTT
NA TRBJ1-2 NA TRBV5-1 CASSPRDARNYGYTF TGCGCCAGCAGTCCTAGGGACGCGAGAAACTATGGCTACACCTTC
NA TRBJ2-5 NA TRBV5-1 CASSLAETQYF TGCGCCAGCAGCTTGGCAGAGACCCAGTACTTC
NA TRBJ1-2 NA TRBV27 CASSFSGTGYGYTF TGTGCCAGCAGTTTTTCCGGGACCGGCTATGGCTACACCTTC
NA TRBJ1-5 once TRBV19 CASSPTTGQPQHF TGTGCCAGTAGCCCAACCACAGGGCAGCCCCAGCATTTT
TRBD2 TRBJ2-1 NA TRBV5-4 CASSRFRRESDEQFF TGTGCCAGCAGTCGATTCCGGCGGGAGAGCGATGAGCAGTTCTTC
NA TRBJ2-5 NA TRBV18 CASSPGLAPETQYF TGTGCCAGCTCACCTGGGCTAGCCCCAGAGACCCAGTACTTC